This TCR beta chain was sequenced in a study of OX40 agonist ivuxolimab in advanced cancers. Study details: At 0.01 to 10 mg/kg, ivuxolimab was administered intravenously to patients every 2 weeks. People in dose escalation had one of these cancers: hepatocellular carcinoma, melanoma, renal cell or head and neck cancer.

This table comes from immunoSEQ multiplex PCR, and its TCRdb copy is limited to in-frame clones, with some not included. The data show tens of thousands of clones, about 89% seen once. The germline V gene encodes CDR1 SGHDT and CDR2 YYEEEE. CDR3 length equals 15 residues. Concerning this clone: What it binds is unknown. One junction end does not reproduce the germline sequence, and a read error may be involved.

General study results and limits: Normalized expansion of T-cell clones was also low for some nonresponders.

The chain carries TRBV5-6 and TRBJ2-7, with 9 bases matching TRBD1. The TCR sequence derives from an adult with an advanced solid tumor such as melanoma, head and neck, liver or kidney cancer. The sample consisted of CD4+ or CD8+ T cells sorted from blood, taken in a trial of the OX40 agonist ivuxolimab. The CDR3 protein is CASSLGDRGFHEEYF. CDR3 DNA sequence: TGTGCCAGCAGCTTGGGAGACAGGGGGTTTCACGAGGAGTACTTC.